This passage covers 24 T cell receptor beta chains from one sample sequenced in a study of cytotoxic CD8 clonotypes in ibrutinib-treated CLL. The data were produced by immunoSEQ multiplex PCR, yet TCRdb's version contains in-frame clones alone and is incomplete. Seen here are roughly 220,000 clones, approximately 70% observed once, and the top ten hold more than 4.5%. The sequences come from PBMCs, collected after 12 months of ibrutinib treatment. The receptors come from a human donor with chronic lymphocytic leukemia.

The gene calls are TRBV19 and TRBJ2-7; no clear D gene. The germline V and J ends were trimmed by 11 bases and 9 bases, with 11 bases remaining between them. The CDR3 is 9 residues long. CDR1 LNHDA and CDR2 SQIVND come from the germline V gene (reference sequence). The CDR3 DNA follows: TGTGCCTTCCTAATGTGGCAGTACTTC. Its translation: CAFLMWQYF.

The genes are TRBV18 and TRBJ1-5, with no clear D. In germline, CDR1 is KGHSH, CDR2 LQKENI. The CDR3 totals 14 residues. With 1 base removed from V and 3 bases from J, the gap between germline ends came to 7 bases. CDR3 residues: CASSPRQLNQPQHF. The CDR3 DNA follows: TGTGCCAGCTCACCACGGCAGCTCAATCAGCCCCAGCATTTT.

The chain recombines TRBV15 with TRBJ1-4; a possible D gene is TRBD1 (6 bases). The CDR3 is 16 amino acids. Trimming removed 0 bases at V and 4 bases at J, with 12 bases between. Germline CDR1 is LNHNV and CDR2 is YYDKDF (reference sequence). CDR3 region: CATSRDDRSSNEKLFF. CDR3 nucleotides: TGTGCCACCAGCAGAGATGACAGGTCAAGTAATGAAAAACTGTTTTTT. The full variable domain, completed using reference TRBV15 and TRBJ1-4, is DAMVIQNPRYQVTQFGKPVTLSCSQTLNHNVMYWYQQKSSQAPKLLFHYYDKDFNNEADTPDNFQSRRPNTSFCFLDIRSPGLGDTAMYLCATSRDDRSSNEKLFFGSGTQLSVL.

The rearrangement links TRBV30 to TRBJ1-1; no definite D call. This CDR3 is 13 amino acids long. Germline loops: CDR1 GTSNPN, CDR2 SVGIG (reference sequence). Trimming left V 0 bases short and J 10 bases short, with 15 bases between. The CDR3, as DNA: TGTGCCTGGAGTGTACGGGGTCAAACCAGAGCTTTCTTT. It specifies CAWSVRGQTRAFF.

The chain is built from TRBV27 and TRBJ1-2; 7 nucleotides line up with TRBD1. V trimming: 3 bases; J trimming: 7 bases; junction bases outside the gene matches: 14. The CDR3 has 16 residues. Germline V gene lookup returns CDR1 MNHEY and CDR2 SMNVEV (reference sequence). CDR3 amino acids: CASSFQRQGWVGGYTF. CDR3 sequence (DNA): TGTGCCAGCAGTTTCCAGAGACAGGGCTGGGTCGGTGGCTACACCTTC.

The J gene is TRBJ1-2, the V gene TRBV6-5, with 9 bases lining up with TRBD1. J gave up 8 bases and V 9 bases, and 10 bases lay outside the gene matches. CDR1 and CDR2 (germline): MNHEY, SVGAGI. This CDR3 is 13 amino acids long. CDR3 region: CASRVQGAFGYTF. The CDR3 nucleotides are TGTGCCAGTCGGGTACAGGGGGCCTTCGGCTACACCTTC.

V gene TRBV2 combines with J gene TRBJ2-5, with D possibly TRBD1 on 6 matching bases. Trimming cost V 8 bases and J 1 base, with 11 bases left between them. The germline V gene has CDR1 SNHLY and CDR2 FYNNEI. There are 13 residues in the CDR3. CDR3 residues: CASPQTGQETQYF. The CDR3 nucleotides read TGTGCCAGCCCCCAGACAGGCCAAGAGACCCAGTACTTC.

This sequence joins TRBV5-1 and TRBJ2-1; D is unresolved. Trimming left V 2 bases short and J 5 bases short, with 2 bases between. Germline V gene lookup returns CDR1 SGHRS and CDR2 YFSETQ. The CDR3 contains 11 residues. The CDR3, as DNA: TGCGCCAGCAGCTTTGACAATGAGCAGTTCTTC. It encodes CASSFDNEQFF.

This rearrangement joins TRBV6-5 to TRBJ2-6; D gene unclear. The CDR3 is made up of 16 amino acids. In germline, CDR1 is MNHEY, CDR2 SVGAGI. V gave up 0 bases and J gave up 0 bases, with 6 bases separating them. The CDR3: CASSYSSASGANVLTF. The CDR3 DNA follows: TGTGCCAGCAGTTACTCGTCTGCCTCTGGGGCCAACGTCCTGACTTTC.

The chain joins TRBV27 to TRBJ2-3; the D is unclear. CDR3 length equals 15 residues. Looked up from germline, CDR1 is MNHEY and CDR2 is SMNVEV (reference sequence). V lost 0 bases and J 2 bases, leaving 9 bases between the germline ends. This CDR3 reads CASSLSGRNTDTQYF. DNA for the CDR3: TGTGCCAGCAGTTTATCGGGCCGGAACACAGATACGCAGTATTTT.

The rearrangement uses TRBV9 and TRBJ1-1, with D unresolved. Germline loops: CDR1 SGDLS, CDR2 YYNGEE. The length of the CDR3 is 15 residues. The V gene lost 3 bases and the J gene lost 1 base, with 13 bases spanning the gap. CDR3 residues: CASSARRDTNTEAFF. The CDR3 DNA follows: TGTGCCAGCAGCGCTCGGAGGGATACGAACACTGAAGCTTTCTTT. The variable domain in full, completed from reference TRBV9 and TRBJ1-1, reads DSGVTQTPKHLITATGQRVTLRCSPRSGDLSVYWYQQSLDQGLQFLIQYYNGEERAKGNILERFSAQQFPDLHSELNLSSLELGDSALYFCASSARRDTNTEAFFGQGTRLTVV.

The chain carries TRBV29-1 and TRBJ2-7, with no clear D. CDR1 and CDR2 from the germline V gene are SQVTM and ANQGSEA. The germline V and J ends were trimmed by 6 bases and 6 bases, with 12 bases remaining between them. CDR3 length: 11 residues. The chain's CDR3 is CSVMGNGEQYF. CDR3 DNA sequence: TGCAGCGTAATGGGGAATGGCGAGCAGTACTTC.

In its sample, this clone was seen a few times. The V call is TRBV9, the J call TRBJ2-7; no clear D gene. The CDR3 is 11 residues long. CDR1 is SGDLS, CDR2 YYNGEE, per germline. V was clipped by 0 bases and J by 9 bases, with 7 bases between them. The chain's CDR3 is CASSVVWRQYF. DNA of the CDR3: TGTGCCAGCAGCGTAGTTTGGAGGCAGTACTTC.

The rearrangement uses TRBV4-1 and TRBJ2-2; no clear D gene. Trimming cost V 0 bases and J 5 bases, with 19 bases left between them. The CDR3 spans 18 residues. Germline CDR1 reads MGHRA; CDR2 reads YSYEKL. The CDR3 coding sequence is TGCGCCAGCAGCCAAGATCGTCGGCAGTCTGGCGATACCGGGGAGCTGTTTTTT. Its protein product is CASSQDRRQSGDTGELFF.

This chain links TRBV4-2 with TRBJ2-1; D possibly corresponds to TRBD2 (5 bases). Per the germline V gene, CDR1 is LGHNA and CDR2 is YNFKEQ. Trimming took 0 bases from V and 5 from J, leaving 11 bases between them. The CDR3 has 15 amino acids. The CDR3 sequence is CASSQESSRDNEQFF. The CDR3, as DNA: TGTGCCAGCAGCCAAGAGTCTAGCAGAGACAATGAGCAGTTCTTC.

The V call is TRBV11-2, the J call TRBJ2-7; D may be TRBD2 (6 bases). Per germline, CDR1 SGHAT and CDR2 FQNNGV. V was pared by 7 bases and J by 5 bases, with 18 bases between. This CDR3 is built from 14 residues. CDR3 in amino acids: CASNPLGGGDEQYF. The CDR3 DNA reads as TGTGCCAGCAACCCCCTAGGCGGAGGGGACGAGCAGTACTTC.

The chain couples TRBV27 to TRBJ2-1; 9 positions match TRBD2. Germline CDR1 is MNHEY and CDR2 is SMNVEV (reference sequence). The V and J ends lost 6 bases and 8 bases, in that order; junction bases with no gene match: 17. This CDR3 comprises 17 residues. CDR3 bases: TGTGCCAGCAGAAGAAGCTCGTCAGCGGGAGGAAGGCATGAGCAGTTCTTC. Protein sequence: CASRRSSSAGGRHEQFF.

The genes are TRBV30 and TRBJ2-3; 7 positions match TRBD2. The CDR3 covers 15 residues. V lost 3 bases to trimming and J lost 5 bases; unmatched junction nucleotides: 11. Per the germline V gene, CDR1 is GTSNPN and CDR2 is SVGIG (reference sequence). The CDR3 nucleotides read TGTGCCTGGAGCTCCACTAGCCCGGGAGGAGATACGCAGTATTTT. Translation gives CAWSSTSPGGDTQYF.

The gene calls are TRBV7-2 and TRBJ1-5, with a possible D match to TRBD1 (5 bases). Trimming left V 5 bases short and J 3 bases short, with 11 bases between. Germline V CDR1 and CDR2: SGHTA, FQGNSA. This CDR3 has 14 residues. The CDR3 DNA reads TGTGCCAGCAGCGCGGGACTGAACAATCAGCCCCAGCATTTT. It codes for CASSAGLNNQPQHF. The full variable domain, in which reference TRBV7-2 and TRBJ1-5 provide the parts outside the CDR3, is GAGVSQSPSNKVTEKGKDVELRCDPISGHTALYWYRQSLGQGLEFLIYFQGNSAPDKSGLPSDRFSAERTGGSVSTLTIQRTQQEDSAVYLCASSAGLNNQPQHFGDGTRLSIL.

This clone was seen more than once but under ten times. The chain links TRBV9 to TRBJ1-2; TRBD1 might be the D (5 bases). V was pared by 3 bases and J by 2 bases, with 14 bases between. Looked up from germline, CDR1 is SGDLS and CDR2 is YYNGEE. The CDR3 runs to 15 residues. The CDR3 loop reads CASSGGEAGNYGYTF. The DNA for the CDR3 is TGTGCCAGCAGCGGTGGGGAGGCAGGGAACTATGGCTACACCTTC.

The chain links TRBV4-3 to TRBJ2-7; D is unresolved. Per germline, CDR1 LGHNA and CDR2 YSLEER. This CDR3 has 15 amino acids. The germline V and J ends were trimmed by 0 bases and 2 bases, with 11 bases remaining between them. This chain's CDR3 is CASSQEGGVAYEQYF. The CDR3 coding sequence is TGCGCCAGCAGCCAAGAGGGTGGGGTCGCCTACGAGCAGTACTTC.

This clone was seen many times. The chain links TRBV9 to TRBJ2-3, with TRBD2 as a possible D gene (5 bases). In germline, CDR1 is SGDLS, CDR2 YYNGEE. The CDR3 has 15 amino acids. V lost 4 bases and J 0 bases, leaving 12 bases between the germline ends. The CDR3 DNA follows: TGTGCCAGCAGCCCTCACCGGACTAGCACAGATACGCAGTATTTT. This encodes CASSPHRTSTDTQYF. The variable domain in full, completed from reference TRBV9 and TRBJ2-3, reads DSGVTQTPKHLITATGQRVTLRCSPRSGDLSVYWYQQSLDQGLQFLIQYYNGEERAKGNILERFSAQQFPDLHSELNLSSLELGDSALYFCASSPHRTSTDTQYFGPGTRLTVL.

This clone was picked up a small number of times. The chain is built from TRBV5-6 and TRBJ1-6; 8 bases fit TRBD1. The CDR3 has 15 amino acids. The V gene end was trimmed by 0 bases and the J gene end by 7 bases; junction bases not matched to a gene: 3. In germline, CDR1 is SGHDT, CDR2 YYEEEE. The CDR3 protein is CASSLVDRGNSPLHF. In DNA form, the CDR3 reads TGTGCCAGCAGCTTGGTCGACAGGGGAAATTCACCCCTCCACTTT.

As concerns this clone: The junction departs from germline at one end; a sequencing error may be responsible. This CDR3 is CASSLGGSEEKLFF. The CDR3 DNA reads as TGCGCCAGCAGTTTGGGGGGGAGTGAAGAAAAACTGTTTTTT. The gene calls are TRBV5-1 and TRBJ1-4; tentative D call: TRBD1 (5 bases). CDR1 and CDR2 from the germline V gene are SGHRS and YFSETQ. The CDR3 has 14 residues.